This T cell receptor (delta chain) stems from a study of γδ T cells in repeated Plasmodium falciparum infection (dated by TCRdb to about 2021). General notes on the study: In the natural-infection arm, Malian children exposed to intense seasonal malaria transmission were enrolled and compared against age and gender matched Australian children. Four controlled human malaria infections were administered to about 5 malaria-naive U.S. adults over around 630 days by bites from P. falciparum NF54-infected Anopheles stephensi mosquitoes. Controlled-infection subjects were sampled at baseline, immediately before selected infections, and 21 days after each infection. The study examined how repeated Plasmodium falciparum infection shapes the human gammadelta T cell repertoire, using natural infection in Mali and controlled human malaria infection. Malian gammadelta TCR repertoires were analysed cross-sectionally during no-transmission periods and longitudinally across acute febrile malaria episodes.

For bulk TCR repertoire analysis, Vgamma9/Vdelta2+ and Vdelta2-negative gammadelta T cell populations were isolated by flow sorting from peripheral blood mononuclear cells. In regard to this clone: What this receptor recognizes is not known. The amino acid sequence in TCRdb belongs to a much larger clone and departs from this DNA's translation at residue 12, likely a sequencing read error; the sequence shown is translated from the DNA.

Germline trimming amounts to 3 bases on V and 5 bases on J, with 16 as the count of junction bases outside the gene matches. Sequences GEAIGNYY (CDR1) and EKD (CDR2) are obtained from the germline V gene. The CDR3 contains 17 residues, cysteine and phenylalanine counted. This entry keeps only the CDR3 DNA: 51 bases, framed from base 1. Beyond this particular receptor, the publication reports: In Vdelta2-negative gammadelta TCR repertoires, which were largely Vdelta1+, repeated controlled infections appeared to drive waves of new clonotype selection. The Malian cohort was drawn from a small rural village made up mostly of one ethnic group, which limits generalizability. Compared with the repertoires of Australian children, the Vdelta2-negative gammadelta TCR repertoires of Malian children appeared more clonally expanded, less diverse and less shared. Analysis of inter-individual variability in gammadelta T cell responses was limited by the small size of the controlled-infection cohort. Vgamma9/Vdelta2+ TCR repertoires showed a highly stable polyclonal repertoire over time and infection, with many inter-individual overlapping TCRgamma sequences.

Libraries were built with multiplex PCR. Sequencing took place on an Illumina MiSeq. Every sorted gammadelta T cell sample had both its TCR gamma (TRG) and TCR delta (TRD) chains sequenced. The authors' analysis ran thus. The repertoire analyses used clonotype tree plots, the accumulated frequency of the top 20 clonotypes, and diversity index (DI) and D75 metrics. Clonotypes were called again by TCRdb from the public reads via CATT, and duplicate nucleotide sequences were then merged into one entry. These V and J calls rely on TCRdb rather than the paper's analysis. The table for this sample lists tens of thousands of delta-chain clones; roughly 0.9% of them were counted only once. Of the sample, roughly 9.5% falls within the top ten clones.

Sequenced sample: gamma-delta T cells from blood. The chain uses TRDV2 and TRDJ1; TRDD3 matches 8 bases in the middle. Because TCRdb records no J gene, it was assigned here through a match of the DNA to germline. This sequence was found in a pool of human donors (malaria-infected and uninfected, not separated). The nucleotide sequence is TGTGCCTGTGACCCAGTACTGGGGGTCACCCCGGGGGATAAACTCATCTTT. Its product reads: CACDPVLGVTPGDKLIF.